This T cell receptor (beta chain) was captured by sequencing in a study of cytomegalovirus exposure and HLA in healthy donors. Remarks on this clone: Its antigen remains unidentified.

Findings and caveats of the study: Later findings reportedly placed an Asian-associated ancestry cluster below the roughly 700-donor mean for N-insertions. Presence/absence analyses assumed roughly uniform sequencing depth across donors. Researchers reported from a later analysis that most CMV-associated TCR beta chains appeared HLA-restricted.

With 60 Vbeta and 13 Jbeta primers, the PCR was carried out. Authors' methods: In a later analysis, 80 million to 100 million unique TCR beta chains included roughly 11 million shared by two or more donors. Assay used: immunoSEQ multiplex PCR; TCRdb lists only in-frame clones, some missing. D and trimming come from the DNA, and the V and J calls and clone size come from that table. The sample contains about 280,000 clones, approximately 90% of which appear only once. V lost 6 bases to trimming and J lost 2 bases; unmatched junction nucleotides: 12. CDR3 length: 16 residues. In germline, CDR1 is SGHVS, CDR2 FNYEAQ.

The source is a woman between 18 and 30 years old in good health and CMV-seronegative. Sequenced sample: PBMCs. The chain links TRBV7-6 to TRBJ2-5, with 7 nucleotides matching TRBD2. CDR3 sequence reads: CASSPVGGSGQETQYF. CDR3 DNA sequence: TGTGCCAGCAGTCCCGTGGGGGGGAGCGGACAAGAGACCCAGTACTTC.